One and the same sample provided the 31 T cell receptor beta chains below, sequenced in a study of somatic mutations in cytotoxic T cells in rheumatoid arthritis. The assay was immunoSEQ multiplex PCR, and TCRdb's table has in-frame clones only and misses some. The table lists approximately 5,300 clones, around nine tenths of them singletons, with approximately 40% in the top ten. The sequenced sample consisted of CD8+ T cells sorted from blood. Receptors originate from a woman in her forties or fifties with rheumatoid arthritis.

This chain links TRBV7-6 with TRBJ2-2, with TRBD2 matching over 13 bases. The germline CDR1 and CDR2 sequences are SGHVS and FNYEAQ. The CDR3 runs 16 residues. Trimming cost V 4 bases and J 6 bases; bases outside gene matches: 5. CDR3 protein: CASSSGTSGVAGELFF. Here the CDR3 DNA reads TGTGCCAGCAGCTCCGGGACTAGCGGGGTGGCCGGGGAGCTGTTTTTT.

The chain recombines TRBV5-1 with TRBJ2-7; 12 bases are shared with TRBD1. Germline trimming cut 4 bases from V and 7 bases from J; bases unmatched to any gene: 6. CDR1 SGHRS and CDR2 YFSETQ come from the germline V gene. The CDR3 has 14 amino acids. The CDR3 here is CASSGGTGGWEQYF. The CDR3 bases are TGCGCCAGCAGCGGTGGGACAGGGGGCTGGGAGCAGTACTTC.

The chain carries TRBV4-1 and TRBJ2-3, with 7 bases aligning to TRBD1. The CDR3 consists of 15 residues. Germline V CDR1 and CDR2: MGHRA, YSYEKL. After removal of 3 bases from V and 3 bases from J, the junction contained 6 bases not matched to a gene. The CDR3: CASSQGQMNTDTQYF. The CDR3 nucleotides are TGCGCCAGCAGCCAGGGACAGATGAATACAGATACGCAGTATTTT.

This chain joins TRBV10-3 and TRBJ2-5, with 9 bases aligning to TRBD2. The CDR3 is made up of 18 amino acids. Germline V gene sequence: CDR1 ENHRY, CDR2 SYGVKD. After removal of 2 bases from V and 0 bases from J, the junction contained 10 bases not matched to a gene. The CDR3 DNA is TGTGCCATCAGTGAGCCCTTTAGCGGGGGTCAGTACCAAGAGACCCAGTACTTC. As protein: CAISEPFSGGQYQETQYF.

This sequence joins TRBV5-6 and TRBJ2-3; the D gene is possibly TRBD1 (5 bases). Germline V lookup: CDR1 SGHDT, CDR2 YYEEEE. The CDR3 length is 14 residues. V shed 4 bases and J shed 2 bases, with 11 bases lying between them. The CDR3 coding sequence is TGTGCCAGCAGCAGGGGATCCGACACAGATACGCAGTATTTT. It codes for CASSRGSDTDTQYF.

DNA of the CDR3: TGTGCCAGCGAGGAAACTAATGAAAAACTGTTTTTT. It codes for CASEETNEKLFF. The genes are TRBV2 and TRBJ1-4; D call uncertain. CDR3 length: 12 amino acids. Trimming shortened V by 8 bases and J by 1 base, and 5 bases separated the two germline ends. Germline CDR1 and CDR2: SNHLY and FYNNEI.

The CDR3 region has the DNA TGCGCCAGCAGCCAAGCTCACCGGACAGATGGATACTATGGCTACACCTTC. The encoded protein is CASSQAHRTDGYYGYTF. The chain is built from TRBV4-1 and TRBJ1-2; D perhaps matches TRBD1 (6 bases). The CDR3 runs 17 residues. The germline gives CDR1 MGHRA, CDR2 YSYEKL. Trimming took off 1 base at V and 3 bases at J, with 18 bases between the two ends.

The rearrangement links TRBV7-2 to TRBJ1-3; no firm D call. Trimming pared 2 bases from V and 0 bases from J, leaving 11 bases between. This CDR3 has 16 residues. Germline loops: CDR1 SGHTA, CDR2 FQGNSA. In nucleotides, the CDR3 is TGTGCCAGCAGCTTATTAGGCCGGAGCTCTGGAAACACCATATATTTT. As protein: CASSLLGRSSGNTIYF.

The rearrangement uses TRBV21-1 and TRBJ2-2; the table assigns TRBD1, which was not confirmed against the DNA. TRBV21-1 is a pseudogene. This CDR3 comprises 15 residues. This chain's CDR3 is CAQGSGHSNTGELFF. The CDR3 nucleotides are TGTGCCCAAGGATCGGGACACTCTAACACCGGGGAGCTGTTTTTT.

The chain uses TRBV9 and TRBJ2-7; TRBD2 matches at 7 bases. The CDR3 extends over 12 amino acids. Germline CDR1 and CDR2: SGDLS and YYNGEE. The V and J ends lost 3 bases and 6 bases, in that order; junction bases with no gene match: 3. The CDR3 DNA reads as TGTGCCAGCAGCGAGGGAGGGGCCGAGCAGTACTTC. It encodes CASSEGGAEQYF.

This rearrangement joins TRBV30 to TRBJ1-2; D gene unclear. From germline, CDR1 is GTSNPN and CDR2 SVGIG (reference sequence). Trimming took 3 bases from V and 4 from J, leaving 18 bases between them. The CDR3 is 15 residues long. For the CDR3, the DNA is TGTGCCTGGAGAGGAAGCGCGATTGGTGGCTATGGCTACACCTTC. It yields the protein CAWRGSAIGGYGYTF.

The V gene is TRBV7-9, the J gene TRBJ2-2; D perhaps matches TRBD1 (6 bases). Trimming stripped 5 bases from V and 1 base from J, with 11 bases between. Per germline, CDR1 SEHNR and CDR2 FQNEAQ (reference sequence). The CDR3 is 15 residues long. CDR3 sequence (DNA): TGTGCCAGCAGCCTCACGACAGGGAACACCGGGGAGCTGTTTTTT. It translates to CASSLTTGNTGELFF.

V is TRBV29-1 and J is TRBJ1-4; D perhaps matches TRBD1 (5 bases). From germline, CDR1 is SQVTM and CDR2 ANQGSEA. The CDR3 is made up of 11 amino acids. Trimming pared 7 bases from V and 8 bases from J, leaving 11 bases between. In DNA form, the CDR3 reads TGCAGCGGTACACGGGGGGAAAAACTGTTTTTT. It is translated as CSGTRGEKLFF.

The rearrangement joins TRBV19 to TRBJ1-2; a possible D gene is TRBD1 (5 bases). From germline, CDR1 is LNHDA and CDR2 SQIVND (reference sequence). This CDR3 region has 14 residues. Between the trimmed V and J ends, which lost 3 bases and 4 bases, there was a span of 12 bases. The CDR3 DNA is TGTGCCAGTAGTATCGAAGGGGTGCCCTATGGCTACACCTTC. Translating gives CASSIEGVPYGYTF.

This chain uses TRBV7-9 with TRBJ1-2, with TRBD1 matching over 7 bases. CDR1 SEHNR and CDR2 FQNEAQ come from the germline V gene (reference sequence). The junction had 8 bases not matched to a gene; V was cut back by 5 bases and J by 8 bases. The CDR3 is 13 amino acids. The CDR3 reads CASSETGDGGYTF. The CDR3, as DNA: TGTGCCAGCAGCGAAACAGGGGACGGGGGCTACACCTTC.

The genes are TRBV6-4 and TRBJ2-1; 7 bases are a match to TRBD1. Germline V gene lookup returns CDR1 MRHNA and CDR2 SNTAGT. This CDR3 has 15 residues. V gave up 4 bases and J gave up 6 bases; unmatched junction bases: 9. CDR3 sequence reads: CASSAKGAEGNEQFF. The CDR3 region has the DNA TGTGCCAGCAGTGCAAAGGGGGCTGAGGGCAATGAGCAGTTCTTC.

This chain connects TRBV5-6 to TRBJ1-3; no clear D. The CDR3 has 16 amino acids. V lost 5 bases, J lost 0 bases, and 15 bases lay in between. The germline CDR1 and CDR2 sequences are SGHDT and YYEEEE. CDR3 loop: CASSPVGTSSGNTIYF. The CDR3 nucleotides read TGTGCCAGCAGTCCGGTGGGCACGAGCTCTGGAAACACCATATATTTT.

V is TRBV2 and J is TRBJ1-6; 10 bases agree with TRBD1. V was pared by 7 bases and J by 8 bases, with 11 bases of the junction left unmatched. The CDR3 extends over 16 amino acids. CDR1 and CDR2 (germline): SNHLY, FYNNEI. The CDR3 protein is CASTQGRTGGYSPLHF. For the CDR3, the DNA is TGTGCCAGCACCCAGGGGAGGACAGGGGGGTATTCACCCCTCCACTTT.

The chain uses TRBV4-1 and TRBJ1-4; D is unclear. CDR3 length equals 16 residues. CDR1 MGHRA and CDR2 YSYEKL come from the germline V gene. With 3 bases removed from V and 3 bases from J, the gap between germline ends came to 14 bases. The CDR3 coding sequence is TGCGCCAGCAGCCATTACTGGGCTTGGCCTAATGAAAAACTGTTTTTT. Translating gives CASSHYWAWPNEKLFF.

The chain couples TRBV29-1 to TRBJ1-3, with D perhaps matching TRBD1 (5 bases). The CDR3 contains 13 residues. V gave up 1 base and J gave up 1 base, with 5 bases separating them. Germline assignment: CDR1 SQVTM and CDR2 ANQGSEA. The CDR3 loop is CSVEGQSGNTIYF. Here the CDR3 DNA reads TGCAGCGTTGAAGGACAGTCTGGAAACACCATATATTTT.

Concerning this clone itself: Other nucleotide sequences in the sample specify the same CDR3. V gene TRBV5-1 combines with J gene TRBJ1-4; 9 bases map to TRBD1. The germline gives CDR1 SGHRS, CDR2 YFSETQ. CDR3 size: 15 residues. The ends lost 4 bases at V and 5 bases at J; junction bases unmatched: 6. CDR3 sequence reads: CASSLGQGRNEKLFF. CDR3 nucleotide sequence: TGCGCCAGCAGCCTGGGACAGGGAAGAAATGAAAAACTGTTTTTT.

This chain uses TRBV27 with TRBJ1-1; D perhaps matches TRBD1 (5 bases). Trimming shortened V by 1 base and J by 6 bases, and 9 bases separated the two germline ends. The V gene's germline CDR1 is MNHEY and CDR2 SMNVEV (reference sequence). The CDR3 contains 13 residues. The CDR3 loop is CASSLLGQPEAFF. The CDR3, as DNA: TGTGCCAGCAGTTTATTGGGGCAGCCTGAAGCTTTCTTT.

This CDR3 reads CASSPDGVGYSGNTIYF. CDR3 bases: TGCGCCAGCAGCCCGGACGGGGTCGGCTACTCTGGAAACACCATATATTTT. J is TRBJ1-3 and V is TRBV5-1; no clear D gene. Germline CDR1 SGHRS, CDR2 YFSETQ. The CDR3 has 17 residues. The ends were cut back, 4 bases at V and 0 bases at J, with 17 bases in the middle. Full variable domain (remainder filled in from reference TRBV5-1 and TRBJ1-3): KAGVTQTPRYLIKTRGQQVTLSCSPISGHRSVSWYQQTPGQGLQFLFEYFSETQRNKGNFPGRFSGRQFSNSRSEMNVSTLELGDSALYLCASSPDGVGYSGNTIYFGEGSWLTVV.

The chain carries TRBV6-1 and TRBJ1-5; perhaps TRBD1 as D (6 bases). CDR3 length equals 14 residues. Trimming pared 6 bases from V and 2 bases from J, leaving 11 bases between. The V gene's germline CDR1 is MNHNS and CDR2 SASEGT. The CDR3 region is CASRRAGGNQPQHF. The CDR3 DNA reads TGTGCCAGCAGGCGAGCAGGGGGCAATCAGCCCCAGCATTTT.

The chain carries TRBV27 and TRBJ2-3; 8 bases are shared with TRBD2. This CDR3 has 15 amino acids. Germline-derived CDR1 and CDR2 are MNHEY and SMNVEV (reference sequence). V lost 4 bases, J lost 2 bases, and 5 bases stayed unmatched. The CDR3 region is CASSSLAGSTDTQYF. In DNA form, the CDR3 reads TGTGCCAGCAGTTCATTAGCGGGATCCACAGATACGCAGTATTTT.

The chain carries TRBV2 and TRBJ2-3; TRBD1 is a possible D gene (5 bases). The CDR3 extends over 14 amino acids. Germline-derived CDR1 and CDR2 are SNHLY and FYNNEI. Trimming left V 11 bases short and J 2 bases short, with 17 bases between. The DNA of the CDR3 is TGTGCCGGAAGCAGGGTAGACTCCACAGATACGCAGTATTTT. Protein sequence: CAGSRVDSTDTQYF.

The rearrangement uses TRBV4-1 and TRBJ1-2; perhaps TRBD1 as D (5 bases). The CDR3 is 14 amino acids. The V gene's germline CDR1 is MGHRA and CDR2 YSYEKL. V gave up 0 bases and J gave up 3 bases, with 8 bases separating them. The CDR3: CASSQEGVHYGYTF. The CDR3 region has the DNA TGCGCCAGCAGCCAAGAAGGGGTTCACTATGGCTACACCTTC.

The CDR3 spells CAWNRRGGGNGYTF. CDR3 coding DNA: TGTGCCTGGAACCGCCGGGGTGGCGGAAATGGCTACACCTTC. The rearrangement uses TRBV30 and TRBJ1-2; D unclear. From germline, CDR1 is GTSNPN and CDR2 SVGIG (reference sequence). The V end lost 4 bases, the J end lost 6 bases, and 18 bases lay between the germline ends. There are 14 residues in the CDR3.

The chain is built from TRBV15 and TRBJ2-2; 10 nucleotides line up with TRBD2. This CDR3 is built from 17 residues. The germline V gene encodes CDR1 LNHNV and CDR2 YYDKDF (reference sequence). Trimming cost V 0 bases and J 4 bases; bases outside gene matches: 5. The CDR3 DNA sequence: TGTGCCACCAGCAGAGAAGCGGGGGGGCTAAGCACCGGGGAGCTGTTTTTT. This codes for CATSREAGGLSTGELFF. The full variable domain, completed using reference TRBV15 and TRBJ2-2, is DAMVIQNPRYQVTQFGKPVTLSCSQTLNHNVMYWYQQKSSQAPKLLFHYYDKDFNNEADTPDNFQSRRPNTSFCFLDIRSPGLGDTAMYLCATSREAGGLSTGELFFGEGSRLTVL.

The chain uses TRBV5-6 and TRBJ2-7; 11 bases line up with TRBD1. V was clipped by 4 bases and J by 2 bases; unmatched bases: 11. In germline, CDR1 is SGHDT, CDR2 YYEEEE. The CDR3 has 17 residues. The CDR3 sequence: CASSGMGQGEGTYEQYF. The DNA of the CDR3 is TGTGCCAGCAGCGGGATGGGACAGGGGGAGGGCACCTACGAGCAGTACTTC.

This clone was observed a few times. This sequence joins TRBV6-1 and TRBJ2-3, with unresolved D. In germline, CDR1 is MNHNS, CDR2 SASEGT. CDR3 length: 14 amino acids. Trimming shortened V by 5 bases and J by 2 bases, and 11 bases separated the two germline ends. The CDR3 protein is CASSLGRITDTQYF. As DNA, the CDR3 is TGTGCCAGCAGTTTGGGCCGTATCACAGATACGCAGTATTTT.